This entry is about one TCR beta chain. Using immunoSEQ multiplex PCR, the repertoire was profiled, and TCRdb retains in-frame clones only, with some absent. The table records around 350,000 clones, approximately 86% of them present only once. These data belong to a study of blood T cell repertoires in COVID-19. The CDR3 consists of 17 residues. CDR1 is LNHDA and CDR2 is SQIVND in the germline V gene (reference sequence). V dropped 4 bases and J dropped 5; count of bases not matched to a gene: 16. The sequenced sample was peripheral blood. The genes are TRBV19 and TRBJ2-5; 7 bases are a match to TRBD1. The receptor's source is a human donor in a cohort sampled during active COVID-19. As DNA, the CDR3 is TGTGCCAGTAGTACCAAAAGGGGGACAGCTAAAGCTGAGACCCAGTACTTC. Protein product: CASSTKRGTAKAETQYF. The full variable domain, its missing parts supplied by reference TRBV19 and TRBJ2-5, is DGGITQSPKYLFRKEGQNVTLSCEQNLNHDAMYWYRQDPGQGLRLIYYSQIVNDFQKGDIAEGYSVSREKKESFPLTVTSAQKNPTAFYLCASSTKRGTAKAETQYFGPGTRLLVL.